The following is a TCR beta chain sequence with its context. This clonotype was seen many times. Its antigen remains undetermined. Within one base of it there is no much larger clone, and no base qualities were kept. Libraries were prepared through multiplex PCR. The sample was run on an Illumina HiSeq 4000. TCR beta libraries were built with iRepertoire HTBI primers and Arm-PCR amplification of CDR3 regions. Before sequencing, the PCR products went through gel purification. On the authors' methods: A total of some 60 TRBV and under 15 TRBJ segments were identified across samples and were used for gene usage analysis of CDR3 amino acid clonotypes. COPE and FqMerger were used to merge the filtered high-quality paired reads into contigs. BLAST was used to align contigs to the IMGT TRBV, TRBD and TRBJ reference genes, and CDR3 was defined following IMGT. Any clonotype with a frequency above 0.1% was classified as a highly expanded clone. Shannon entropy was used to measure repertoire diversity, and the Gini coefficient was used to measure V-J evenness. A clonotype found in more than one individual was treated as public. TCRdb applied fastp at Q25 and MiXCR to the public reads, then kept only in-frame beta chains. Every entry covers one CDR3 protein and lists the most common genes and DNA from its rows. The V and J calls follow TCRdb's processing rather than the paper's. The sample records 380,000 or so distinct CDR3 sequences, roughly 16% of which are singletons. The ten largest clonotypes hold 20% to 25% of the sample.

Taken with the paper, the label for time point translates to: newly diagnosed GD, antithyroid drugs for less than 3 months. For both TCR sequencing and RNA sequencing, RNA was extracted from PBMCs using TRIzol. Graves' disease was diagnosed according to American Thyroid Association guidelines. Patients for the study were recruited at an endocrinology department in Xi'an, China. Each patient gave about 9.1 milliliters of peripheral blood, collected in an EDTA anticoagulant tube. Ficoll Paque Plus density gradient separation was used to isolate PBMCs, and no further T cell sorting was done. An Agilent 2100 Bioanalyzer and agarose gel were used to check RNA quality, while a NanoDrop 2000 measured RNA concentration. The sample originates from a study of regulatory T cells in long-lasting Graves disease (dated by TCRdb to about 2021). At the level of the whole study: Antithyroid drugs had been taken for less than 3 months by newly diagnosed Graves' disease patients. A total of about 33 samples underwent TCR sequencing, from about 13 patients with persistent Graves' disease and approximately 20 patients with newly diagnosed Graves' disease. The study was conducted in China and was registered as a clinical trial. This study used TCR sequencing and RNA sequencing of peripheral blood to compare persistent Graves' disease patients against newly diagnosed Graves' disease patients. Summary of the overall study and its limitations: Preferential use of TRBV28, TRBJ1-2 and TRBJ2-5 was observed in persistent disease, whereas TRBV20-1 and TRBJ2-1 were favored in newly diagnosed disease. Peripheral blood alone was examined, since thyroid tissue, which constituted the primary lesion, could not be accessed. A larger number of public clonotypes was shared among persistent patients (around 3,000) than among newly diagnosed patients (approximately 1,000). The small sample size was acknowledged by the authors as a limitation that may reduce accuracy. Sequencing and analysis were limited to the TCR beta chain. Lower TCR Shannon entropy and fewer highly expanded clones were observed in persistent Graves' disease patients than in newly diagnosed patients, which suggested clonal expansion.

Trimming accounts for 5 bases at V and 3 bases at J, while the number of junction bases matched to no gene is 5. The CDR3, cysteine through phenylalanine, is 14 amino acids long. Only the CDR3 DNA stays, 42 bases, in frame from base 1. CDR1 and CDR2 are read off the germline V gene (reference sequence) as DFQATT and SNEGSKA. Separately, the same data were catalogued under a study of T cells in Graves' hyperthyroidism and ophthalmopathy. The second study also describes: Graves' hyperthyroidism was defined as stable when no progression to ophthalmopathy occurred over 18 months of follow-up. Hyperthyroidism patients were newly diagnosed, with disease duration under 2 months, and aged 18 to 65 years. The study excluded patients with uncontrolled infections, other autoimmune diseases, pregnancy or lactation. Diagnoses were based on clinical symptoms, serum thyroxine and TRAb, thyroid ultrasound and orbital computed tomography. For the first round of RT-PCR on the TCR CDR3, the HTBI primer set was used together with the Qiagen OneStep RT-PCR kit. Most expanded thyroid clonotypes (frequency above 0.001) were also found in blood, which suggests that blood repertoires may mirror thyroid immune responses. A model built on a 13 V-J signature distinguished ophthalmopathy from stable hyperthyroidism, reaching about 88% sensitivity and about 81% specificity in cross-validation and 80%/75% in testing. In validation, the model predicted progression to ophthalmopathy with about 71% sensitivity and roughly 72% specificity, a median of 6.5 months before onset. TCR V-J signatures able to tell the groups apart were searched for in a discovery cohort of some 100 patients, of whom 40 to 45 had Graves' ophthalmopathy and under 65 had stable Graves' hyperthyroidism. Whether ophthalmopathy could be predicted prospectively was tested in an independent validation cohort made up of roughly 19 hyperthyroidism patients plus 17 patients who later progressed to ophthalmopathy. The 100 or so discovery patients were randomly divided into training and test sets at a 7:3 ratio. In about 6 Graves' hyperthyroidism patients, the study also compared T-cell repertoires from thyroid tissue with T-cell repertoires from blood. Following sampling, methimazole starting at 30 mg daily was given to hyperthyroidism patients, and high-dose intravenous methylprednisolone was given to ophthalmopathy patients. Libraries were constructed in a second round of multiplex PCR, after which size selection and purification were performed. Libraries were sequenced paired-end with 100 bp reads on an Illumina HiSeq2000. SOAPnuke was used to process the raw data, removing reads that contained adapters or uncalled bases, had a mean Phred below 15, or lacked an exact match to the constant primer or identifier. High-quality paired reads were merged with COPE v1.2.5, and unique nucleotide sequences were defined as clonotypes. MiTCR v1.1 was used to align clonotypes to the IMGT TRBV, TRBD and TRBJ reference segments. Analysis was restricted to V-J combinations with a frequency above 0.0001, which covered roughly 99% of repertoires. The TCS score was defined as F50 (clonal expansion) divided by E x V (chaos), with BLOSUM62-based TCRdist calculated between CDR3 peptides within each V-J. Welch's t-statistics and random forest reduced 500 to 550 V-J features to 13, which were used in a naive Bayes classifier (R e1071). No statistical method was used to fix the sample size in advance, and group allocation was not hidden from the investigators. TCR Vbeta CDR3 sequencing of approximately 140 peripheral blood samples (43 ophthalmopathy, 75 hyperthyroidism and some 17 progressor patients) is reported in the paper.

Recombination connected TRBV20-1 to TRBJ1-3, with 9 bases in between that match TRBD1. The origin of this receptor is a woman under 30 with Graves disease. Donor details come from another sample of the same person, matched by shared clones. Source: peripheral blood mononuclear cells (PBMCs), taken at new diagnosis, from a patient treated with antithyroid drugs. The nucleotides read TGCAGTGCTGAGGACAGGGGAAGTGGAAACACCATATATTTT. Its coded protein is CSAEDRGSGNTIYF.